This T cell receptor beta chain was retrieved from a study of blood T cell repertoires in COVID-19. Study-wide background: Some COVID-19 samples were acute and others convalescent; all came from the United States, Italy and Spain. The analysed material was cDNA or gDNA that came from T cells, B-cell-depleted T cells, or PBMCs.

In the original analysis: Amplification of reference gene primers was used by the study to estimate nucleated cell counts. The data were produced by immunoSEQ multiplex PCR, yet TCRdb's version contains in-frame clones alone and is incomplete. V, J and clone size derive from that table, while D and trimming were established from the DNA sequence. Altogether roughly 140,000 clones are present, approximately 88% being singletons, with the ten largest covering less than 2.5%. V was pared by 6 bases and J by 4 bases, with 8 bases of the junction left unmatched. CDR3 size: 15 residues. Germline lookup yields CDR1 MNHNY and CDR2 SVGAGI (reference sequence).

This clonotype was sampled from a man between 65 and 79 years old with acute or convalescent COVID-19. V is TRBV6-6 and J is TRBJ2-1, with TRBD1 matching over 8 bases. The source material was peripheral blood. CDR3 sequence (DNA): TGTGCCAGCAGCTGGGGACAGGTGGGATACAATGAGCAGTTCTTC. As protein: CASSWGQVGYNEQFF.